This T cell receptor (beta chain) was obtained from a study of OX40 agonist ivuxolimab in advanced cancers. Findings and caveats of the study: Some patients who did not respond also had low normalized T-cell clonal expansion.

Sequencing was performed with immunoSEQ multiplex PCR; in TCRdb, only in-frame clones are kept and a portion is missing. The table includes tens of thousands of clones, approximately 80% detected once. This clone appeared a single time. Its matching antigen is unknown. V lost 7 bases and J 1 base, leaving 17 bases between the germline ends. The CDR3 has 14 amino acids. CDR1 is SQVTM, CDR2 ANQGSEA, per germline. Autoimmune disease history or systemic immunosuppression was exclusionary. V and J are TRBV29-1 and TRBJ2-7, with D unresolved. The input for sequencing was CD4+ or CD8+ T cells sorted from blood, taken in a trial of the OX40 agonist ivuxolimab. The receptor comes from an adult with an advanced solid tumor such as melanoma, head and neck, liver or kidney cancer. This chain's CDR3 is CSAKPGQASYEQYF. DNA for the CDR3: TGCAGCGCAAAACCCGGGCAGGCTTCCTACGAGCAGTACTTC.